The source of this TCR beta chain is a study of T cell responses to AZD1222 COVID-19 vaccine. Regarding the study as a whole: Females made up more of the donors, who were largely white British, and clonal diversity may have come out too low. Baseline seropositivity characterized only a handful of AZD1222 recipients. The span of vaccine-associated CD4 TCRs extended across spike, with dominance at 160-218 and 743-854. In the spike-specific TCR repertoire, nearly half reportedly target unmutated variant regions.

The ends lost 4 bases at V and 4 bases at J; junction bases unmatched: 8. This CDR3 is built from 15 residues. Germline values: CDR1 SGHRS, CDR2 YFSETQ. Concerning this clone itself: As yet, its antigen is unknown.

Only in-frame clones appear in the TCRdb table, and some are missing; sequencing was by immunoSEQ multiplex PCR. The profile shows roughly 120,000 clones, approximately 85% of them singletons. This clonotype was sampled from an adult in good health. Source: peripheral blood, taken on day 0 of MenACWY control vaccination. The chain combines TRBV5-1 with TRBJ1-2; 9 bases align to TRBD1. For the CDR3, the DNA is TGCGCCAGCAGCGCTGGCCCGGGACAGGGCTATGGCTACACCTTC. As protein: CASSAGPGQGYGYTF.